This TCR beta chain was recovered during a study of Ad26.COV2.S vaccination and SARS-CoV-2 variants (dated by TCRdb to 2020 to 2022). About the study as a whole: Vaccine-arm donors were drawn from COV1001, a multicentre, randomized, double-blind, placebo-controlled phase I-IIa trial of Ad26.COV2.S in healthy adults. Ad26.COV2.S was administered intramuscularly at 5 x 10^10 or 1 x 10^11 viral particles, either as a single shot or as two shots given 56 days apart. TCRbeta repertoire sequencing served as the tool for gauging how specific and how broad the SARS-CoV-2-reactive T cell receptors were following Ad26.COV2.S vaccination. The TCR-sequenced set comprised about 32 samples: around 20 Ad26.COV2.S vaccine recipients, 5 placebo recipients and 8 SARS-CoV-2 convalescent individuals. Trial participants were randomized into five groups of five: low-dose or high-dose Ad26.COV2.S given once or twice, or placebo on both occasions. Blinding of investigators to trial group allocation was maintained during experiments and outcome assessment.

TCRbeta CDR3 regions were sequenced with the immunoSEQ Assay. After extraction, genomic DNA underwent amplification by bias-controlled multiplex PCR, followed by high-throughput sequencing. The authors processed their data as follows. To quantify the absolute abundance of each unique TCRbeta CDR3 region, sequences were collapsed and filtered. Usable DNA was measured by amplifying reference genes present in all nucleated cells, and TCRbeta template counts were normalized to that usable DNA to estimate T cell fraction. Repertoire TCRs were annotated as SARS-CoV-2-specific when V gene, CDR3 amino acid sequence and J gene were exactly matched to a known reactive TCR set. MIRA supplied the reference SARS-CoV-2 TCR set, which was filtered for enrichment in COVID-19-positive ImmuneCODE repertoires so that public or cross-reactive TCRs were removed. Drawing on the MIRA antigens, annotated TCRs were analysed further at the level of specific ORF or position within ORF. Breadth was defined as the number of annotated unique rearrangements divided by the total number of unique productive rearrangements, and depth was defined as the summed frequency of the annotated unique rearrangements. Two-sided Wilcoxon rank-sum tests were applied when comparing TCR breadth between groups. TCRdb took over this immuneACCESS table, retaining in-frame rearrangements with V and J assigned. Such tables are incomplete; in checked studies, under half of the missing clones stem from an unresolved V gene, and the remainder is unexplained. That table furnishes V, J and clone size, whereas the DNA furnished D and trimming. The sample yields about 420,000 clones; 88% were counted once. About 3.5% of the sample goes to the ten largest clones.

CDR1 and CDR2, per the germline V gene (reference sequence), are LNHDA and SQIVND. V and J are trimmed by 4 bases and 9 bases, and the gene matches miss 4 bases of the junction. The CDR3 runs 14 residues from the cysteine to the phenylalanine. CDR3 DNA only is kept here, 42 bases in frame from base 1. A word on this clone: Its antigen remains undetermined. One base away there is no much larger clone; base qualities are not given.

The treatment or condition label, as the study defines it: around 19 received Ad26.COV2.S at low or high dose, single or two shots; 5 received placebo; per-sample allocation not given. For vaccine and placebo recipients, the sequenced repertoires came from samples collected on day 63 after the first injection. In Cohort 1b, about 25 adults aged 18-55 years were enrolled at a single site in Boston, USA, between 29 July and 7 August 2020. As a vaccine, Ad26.COV2.S was a replication-incompetent adenovirus type 26 vector that expressed a prefusion-stabilized SARS-CoV-2 spike protein derived from the original Wuhan strain. On the study overall, not on this receptor specifically: The study lacked the statistical power to compare responses across vaccine doses or regimens. Comparable non-spike TCR breadth was observed between vaccine and placebo recipients, consistent with only spike being contained in the vaccine. The authors noted that the TCR breadth and depth analyses may have underestimated total T cell responses. After vaccination, substantial breadth of spike-specific CD8+ and CD4+ T cell responses was reported. Higher spike-specific TCR breadth was observed in Ad26.COV2.S recipients than in placebo recipients (P = 0.0014).

This sequence uses TRBV19 and TRBJ1-6, and TRBD1 aligns with 9 junction nucleotides. The sequence derives from a person between 18 and 65 years old who received the Ad26.COV2.S COVID-19 vaccine or a placebo. Sequencing used peripheral blood, obtained in a trial of Ad26.COV2.S vaccine versus placebo. The CDR3 amino acid sequence is: CASSKGTGPSPLHF. The sequenced DNA is TGTGCCAGTAGTAAAGGGACAGGGCCTTCACCCCTCCACTTT. Extended through the reference TRBV19 and TRBJ1-6 proteins, this CDR3 yields the full variable domain: DGGITQSPKYLFRKEGQNVTLSCEQNLNHDAMYWYRQDPGQGLRLIYYSQIVNDFQKGDIAEGYSVSREKKESFPLTVTSAQKNPTAFYLCASSKGTGPSPLHFGNGTRLTVT.